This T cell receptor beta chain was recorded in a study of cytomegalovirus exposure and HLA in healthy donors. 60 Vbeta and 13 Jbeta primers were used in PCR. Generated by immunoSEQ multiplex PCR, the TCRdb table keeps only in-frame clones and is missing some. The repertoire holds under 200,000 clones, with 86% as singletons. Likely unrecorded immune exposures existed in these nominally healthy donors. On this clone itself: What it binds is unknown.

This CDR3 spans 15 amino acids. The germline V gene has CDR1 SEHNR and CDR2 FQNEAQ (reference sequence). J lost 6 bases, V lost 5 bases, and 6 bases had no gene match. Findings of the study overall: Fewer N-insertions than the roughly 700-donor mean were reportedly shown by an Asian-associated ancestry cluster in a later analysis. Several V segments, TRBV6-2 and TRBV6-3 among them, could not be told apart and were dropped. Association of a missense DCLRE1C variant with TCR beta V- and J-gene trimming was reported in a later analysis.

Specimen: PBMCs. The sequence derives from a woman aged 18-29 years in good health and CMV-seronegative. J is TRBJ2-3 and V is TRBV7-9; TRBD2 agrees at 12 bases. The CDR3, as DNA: TGTGCCAGCAGCCAAGGACTAGCGGGATCCGATACGCAGTATTTT. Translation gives CASSQGLAGSDTQYF.